This T cell receptor beta chain was identified during a study of identical twins. TCRdb processed the 5' RACE reads anew with MiXCR; each CDR3 protein has one entry. The profile shows approximately 490,000 distinct CDR3 sequences, around 22% of them singletons. Only a few counts were recorded for this clonotype. The trim removed 5 bases at V and 4 bases at J, leaving 14 bases unmatched. Germline CDR1 is SGHAT and CDR2 is FQNNGV. The CDR3 covers 19 residues. These data were also filed under a second study, of yellow fever vaccine responses in identical twins.

The material sequenced was CD4+ T cells sorted from blood. The chain has TRBV11-2 and TRBJ2-5; 15 nucleotides align to TRBD2. The TCR comes from a young woman in good health. CDR3 nucleotides: TGTGCCAGCAGCAGGATTGGGACTAGCGGGAGGTGGGGCGGAGAGACCCAGTACTTC. Translated, it gives CASSRIGTSGRWGGETQYF.